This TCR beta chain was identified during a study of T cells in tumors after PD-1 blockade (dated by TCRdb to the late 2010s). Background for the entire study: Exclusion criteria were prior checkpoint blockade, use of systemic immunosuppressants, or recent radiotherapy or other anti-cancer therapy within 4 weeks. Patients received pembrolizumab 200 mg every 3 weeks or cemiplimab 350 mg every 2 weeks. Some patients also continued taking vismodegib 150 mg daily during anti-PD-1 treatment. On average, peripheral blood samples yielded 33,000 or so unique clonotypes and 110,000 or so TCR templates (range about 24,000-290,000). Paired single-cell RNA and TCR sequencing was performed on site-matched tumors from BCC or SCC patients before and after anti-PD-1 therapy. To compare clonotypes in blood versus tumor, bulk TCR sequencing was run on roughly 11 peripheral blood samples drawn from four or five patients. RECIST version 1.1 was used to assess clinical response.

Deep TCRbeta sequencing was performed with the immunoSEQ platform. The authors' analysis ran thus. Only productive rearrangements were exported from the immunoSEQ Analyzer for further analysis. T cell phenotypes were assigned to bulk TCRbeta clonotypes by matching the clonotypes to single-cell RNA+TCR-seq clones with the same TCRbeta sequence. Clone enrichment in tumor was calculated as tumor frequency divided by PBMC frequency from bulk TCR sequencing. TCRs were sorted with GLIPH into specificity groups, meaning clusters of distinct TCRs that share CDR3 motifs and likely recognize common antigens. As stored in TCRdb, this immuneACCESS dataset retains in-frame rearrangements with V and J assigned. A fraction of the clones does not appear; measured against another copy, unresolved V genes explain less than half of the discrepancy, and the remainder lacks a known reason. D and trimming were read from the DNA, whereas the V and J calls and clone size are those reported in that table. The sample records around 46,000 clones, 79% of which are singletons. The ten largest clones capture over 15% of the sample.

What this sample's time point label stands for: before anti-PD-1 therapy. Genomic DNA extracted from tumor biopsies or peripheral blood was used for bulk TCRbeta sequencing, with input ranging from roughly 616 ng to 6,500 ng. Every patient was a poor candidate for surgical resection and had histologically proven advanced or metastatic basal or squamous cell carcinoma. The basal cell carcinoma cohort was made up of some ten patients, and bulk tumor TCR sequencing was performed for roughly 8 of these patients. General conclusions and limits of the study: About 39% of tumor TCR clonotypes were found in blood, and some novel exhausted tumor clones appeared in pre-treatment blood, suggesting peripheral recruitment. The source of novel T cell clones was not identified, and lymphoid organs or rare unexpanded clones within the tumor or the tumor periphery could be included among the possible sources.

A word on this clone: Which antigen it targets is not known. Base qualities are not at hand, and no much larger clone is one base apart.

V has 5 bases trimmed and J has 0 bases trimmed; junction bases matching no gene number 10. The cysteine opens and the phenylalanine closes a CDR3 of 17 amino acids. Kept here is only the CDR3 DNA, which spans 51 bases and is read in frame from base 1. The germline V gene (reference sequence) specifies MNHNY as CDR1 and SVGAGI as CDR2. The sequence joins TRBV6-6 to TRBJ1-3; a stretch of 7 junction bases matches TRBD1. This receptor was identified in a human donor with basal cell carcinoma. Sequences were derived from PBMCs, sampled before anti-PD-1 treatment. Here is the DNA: TGTGCCAGCAGTCGAAACAGGGGCGACTACTCTGGAAACACCATATATTTT. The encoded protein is CASSRNRGDYSGNTIYF.